Included here is one T cell receptor (beta chain) sequence, with context. The sample originates from a study of blood T cell repertoires in COVID-19. Across the study: COVID-19 samples collected from the United States, Italy and Spain covered acute and convalescent phases. The cDNA or gDNA used as material had been derived from T cells, B-cell-depleted T cells, or PBMCs.

V dropped 4 bases and J dropped 6; count of bases not matched to a gene: 5. This CDR3 is 14 amino acids long. The V gene's germline CDR1 is LGHDT and CDR2 YNNKEL (reference sequence). Using immunoSEQ multiplex PCR, the repertoire was profiled, and TCRdb retains in-frame clones only, with some absent. The sample contains around 140,000 clones, approximately 85% of which appear only once. This clonotype was sampled from a man aged 70-80 years with acute or convalescent COVID-19. V gene TRBV3-1 (or the pseudogene TRBV3-2) combines with J gene TRBJ2-2; 7 nucleotides match TRBD1. Sequencing input: peripheral blood. The CDR3: CASSPQTGSGELFF. CDR3 nucleotides: TGTGCCAGCAGCCCGCAGACAGGGTCCGGGGAGCTGTTTTTT.